This T cell receptor beta chain was sequenced for a study of shared clonotypes between healthy human individuals. Using immunoSEQ multiplex PCR, the repertoire was profiled, and TCRdb retains in-frame clones only, with some absent. The table records 2,500,000 or so clones, around 90% of them present only once. V shed 0 bases and J shed 7 bases, with 12 bases lying between them. This CDR3 spans 15 amino acids. Germline V CDR1 and CDR2: MNHEY, SVGAGI. The TCR sequence derives from a young man in good health. Some clones in this sample may be carry-over from other donors' samples. The chain recombines TRBV6-5 with TRBJ1-4; D perhaps matches TRBD1 (6 bases). Sequencing was performed on naive CD4+ T cells from PBMCs. Subset of the sample: CD45RA+ positively selected. The CDR3 DNA is TGTGCCAGCAGTTACTCGACCTGGACAGTTGAAAAACTGTTTTTT. Protein sequence: CASSYSTWTVEKLFF.